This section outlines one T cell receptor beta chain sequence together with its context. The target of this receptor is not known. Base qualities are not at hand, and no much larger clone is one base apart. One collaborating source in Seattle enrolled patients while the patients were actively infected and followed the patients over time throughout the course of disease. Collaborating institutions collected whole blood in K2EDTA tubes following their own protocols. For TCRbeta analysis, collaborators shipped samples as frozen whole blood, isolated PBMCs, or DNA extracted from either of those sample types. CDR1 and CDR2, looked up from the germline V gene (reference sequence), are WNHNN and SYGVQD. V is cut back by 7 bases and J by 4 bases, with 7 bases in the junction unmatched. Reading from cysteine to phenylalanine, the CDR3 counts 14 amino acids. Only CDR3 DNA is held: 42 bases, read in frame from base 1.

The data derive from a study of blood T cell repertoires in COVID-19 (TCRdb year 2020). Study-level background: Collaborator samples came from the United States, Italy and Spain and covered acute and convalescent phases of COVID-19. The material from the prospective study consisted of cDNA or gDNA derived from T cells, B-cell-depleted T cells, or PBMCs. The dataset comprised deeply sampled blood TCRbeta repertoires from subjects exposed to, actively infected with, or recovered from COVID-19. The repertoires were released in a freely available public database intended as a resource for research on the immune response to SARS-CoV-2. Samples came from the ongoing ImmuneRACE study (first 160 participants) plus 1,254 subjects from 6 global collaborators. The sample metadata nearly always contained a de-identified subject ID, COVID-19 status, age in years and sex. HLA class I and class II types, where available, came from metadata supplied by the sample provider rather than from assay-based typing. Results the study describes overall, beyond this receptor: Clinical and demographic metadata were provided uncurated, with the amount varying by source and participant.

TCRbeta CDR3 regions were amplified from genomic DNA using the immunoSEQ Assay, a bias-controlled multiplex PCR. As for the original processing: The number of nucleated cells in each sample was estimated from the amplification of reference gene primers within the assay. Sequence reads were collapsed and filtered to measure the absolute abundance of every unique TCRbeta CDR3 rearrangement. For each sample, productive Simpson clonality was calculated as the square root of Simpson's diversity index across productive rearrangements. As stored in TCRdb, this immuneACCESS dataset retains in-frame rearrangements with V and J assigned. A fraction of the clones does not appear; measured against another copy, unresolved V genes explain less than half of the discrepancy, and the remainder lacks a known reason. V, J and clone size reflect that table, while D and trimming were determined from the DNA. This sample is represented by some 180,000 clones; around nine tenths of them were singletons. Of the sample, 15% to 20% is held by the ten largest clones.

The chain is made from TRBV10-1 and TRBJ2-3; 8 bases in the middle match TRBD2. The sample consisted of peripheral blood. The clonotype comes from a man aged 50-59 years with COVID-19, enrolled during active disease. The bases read TGCGCCAGCATAGGCGGGAGGACAGCAGATACGCAGTATTTT. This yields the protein CASIGGRTADTQYF.